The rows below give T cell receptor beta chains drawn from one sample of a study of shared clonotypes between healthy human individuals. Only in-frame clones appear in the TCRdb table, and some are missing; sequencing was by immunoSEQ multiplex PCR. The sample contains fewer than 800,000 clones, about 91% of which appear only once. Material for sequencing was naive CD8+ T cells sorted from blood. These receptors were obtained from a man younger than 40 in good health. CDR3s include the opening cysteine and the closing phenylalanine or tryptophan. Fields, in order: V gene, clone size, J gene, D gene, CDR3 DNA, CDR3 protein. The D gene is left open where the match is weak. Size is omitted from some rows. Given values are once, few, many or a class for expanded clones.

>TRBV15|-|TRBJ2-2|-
TGTGCCACCAGCAGAGCCCCGATATTAGGAGGCGGGGAGCTGTTTTTT
CATSRAPILGGGELFF
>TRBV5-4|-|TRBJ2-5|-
TGTGCCAGCAGCTCCCCCCCGGTAGGAGGCAGGGAGACCCAGTACTTC
CASSSPPVGGRETQYF
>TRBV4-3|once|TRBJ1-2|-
TGCGCCAGCAGCCAAGAGAGGACTAACTATGGCTACACCTTC
CASSQERTNYGYTF
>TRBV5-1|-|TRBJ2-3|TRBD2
TGCGCCAGCAGCCGCCCTCTTGAGCGGGAGTCTATGGATACGCAGTATTTT
CASSRPLERESMDTQYF
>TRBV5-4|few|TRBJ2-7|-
TGTGCCAGCAGCGACTGGGGTATTCGCTACGAGCAGTACTTC
CASSDWGIRYEQYF
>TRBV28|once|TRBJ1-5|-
TGTGCCAGCAGTTCTCCATCCGGGCTTAGCAATCAGCCCCAGCATTTT
CASSSPSGLSNQPQHF
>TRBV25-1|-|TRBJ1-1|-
TGTGCCAGCATCCTCAACACTGAAGCTTTCTTT
CASILNTEAFF
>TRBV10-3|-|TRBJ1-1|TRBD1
TGTGCCATCGGACAGGGGGACGGGGCTTTTGAAGCTTTCTTT
CAIGQGDGAFEAFF
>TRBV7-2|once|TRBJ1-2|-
TGTGCCAGTAGCTCTGGGGGGGAGATTAACTATGGCTACACCTTC
CASSSGGEINYGYTF
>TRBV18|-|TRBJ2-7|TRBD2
TGTGCCAGCTCACCATACGCGGGAGGGCTCTTTAGGTACGAGCAGTACTTC
CASSPYAGGLFRYEQYF
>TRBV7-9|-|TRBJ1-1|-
TGTGCCAGCAGCCTTCCGCCGAACACTGAAGCTTTCTTT
CASSLPPNTEAFF
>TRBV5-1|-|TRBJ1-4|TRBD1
TGCGCCAGCAGCTTGGAGGGGACAGGGGCTAATGAAGGTCTGTTTTTT
CASSLEGTGANEGLFF
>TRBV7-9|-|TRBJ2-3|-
TGTGCCAGCAGCCTCGCTACGGATACGCAGTATTTT
CASSLATDTQYF
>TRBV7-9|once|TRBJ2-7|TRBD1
TGTGCCAGCAGCTCAAGGGCAGGACAGGGTTACTACGAGCAGTACTTC
CASSSRAGQGYYEQYF
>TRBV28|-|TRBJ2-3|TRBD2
TGTGCCAGCAGTTTATCTTACCTAGCGGCTAGCACAGATACGCAGTATTTT
CASSLSYLAASTDTQYF
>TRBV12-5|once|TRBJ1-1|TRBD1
TGTGCTAGTGGTGCCACTGGACAGGGGGTGAACACTGAAGCTTTCTTT
CASGATGQGVNTEAFF
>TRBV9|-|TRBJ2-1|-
TGTGCCAGCAGCGTCGAGAACAATGAGCAGTTCTTC
CASSVENNEQFF
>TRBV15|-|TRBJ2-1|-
TGTGCCACCAGCAGAGATAATGATGATGAGCAGTTCTTC
CATSRDNDDEQFF
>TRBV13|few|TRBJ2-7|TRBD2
TGTGCCAGCAGCTTTTTTAGCGGGGAGGCCTACGAGCAGTACTTC
CASSFFSGEAYEQYF
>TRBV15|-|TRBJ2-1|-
TGTGCCACCAGCAGAGGAGGTGATGAGCAGTTCTTC
CATSRGGDEQFF
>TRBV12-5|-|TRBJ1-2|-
TGTGCTAGTGGTTTGGAGGGCTATGGCTACACCTTC
CASGLEGYGYTF
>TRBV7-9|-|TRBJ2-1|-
TGTGCCAGCAGCTTAGGTCGATATGAGCAGTTCTTC
CASSLGRYEQFF
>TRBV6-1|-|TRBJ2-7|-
TGTGCCAGCAACCCGACAGAGGTGGGCTACGAGCAGTACTTC
CASNPTEVGYEQYF
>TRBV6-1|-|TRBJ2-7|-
TGTGCCAGCAGTGTGGGCAGCTCCTACGAGCAGTACTTC
CASSVGSSYEQYF
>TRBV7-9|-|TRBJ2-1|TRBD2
TGTGCCAGCCAACAGCGCGGGAGGGCCGGAGATGAGCAGTTCTTC
CASQQRGRAGDEQFF
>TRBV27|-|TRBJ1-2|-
TGTGCCAGCAGGTCATCCCGGGACCGGCTTTACTATGGCTACACCTTC
CASRSSRDRLYYGYTF
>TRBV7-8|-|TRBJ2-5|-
TGTGCCAGCAGCTTGAGCCCCGTAAGGACCCAGTACTTC
CASSLSPVRTQYF
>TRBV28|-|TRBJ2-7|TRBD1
TGTGCCAGCAGCCTCGCCGGGACAGGGCCCGCCGAGCAGTACTTC
CASSLAGTGPAEQYF
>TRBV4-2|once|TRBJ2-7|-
TGTGCCAGCAGCTTGAGACTAGAACGTGGCTACGAGCAGTACTTC
CASSLRLERGYEQYF
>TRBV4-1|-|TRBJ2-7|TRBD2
TGCGCCAGCAGCCATTACCTGACTAGCGGGCTCTACGAGCAGTACTTC
CASSHYLTSGLYEQYF
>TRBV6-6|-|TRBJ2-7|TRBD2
TGTGCCAGCAGTCCGTCTAGCGGCTACGAGCAGTACTTC
CASSPSSGYEQYF
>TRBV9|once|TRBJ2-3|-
TGTGCCAGCCGAGCCATGGGGCTAGTCACAGATACGCAGTATTTT
CASRAMGLVTDTQYF
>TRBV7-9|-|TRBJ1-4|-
TGTGCCAGCAGCTTCAACCAGGGGTCCCTTAATGAAAAACTGTTTTTT
CASSFNQGSLNEKLFF
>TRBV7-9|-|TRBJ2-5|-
TGTGCCAGCAGCCACGCTATAGGGGGCCAAGAGACCCAGTACTTC
CASSHAIGGQETQYF
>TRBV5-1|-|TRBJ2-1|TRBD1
TGCGCCAGCAGCGGCGGACAGGGGGCAGGTGTGTATGAGCAGTTCTTC
CASSGGQGAGVYEQFF
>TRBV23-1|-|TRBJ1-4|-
TGCGCCAGCAGTCAATCCGAGGCGAAGGGGACAACTAATGAAAAACTGTTTTTT
CASSQSEAKGTTNEKLFF
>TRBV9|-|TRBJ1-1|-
TGTGCCAGCAGCCCCCCGGGGTTAGGAGAGAACACTGAAGCTTTCTTT
CASSPPGLGENTEAFF
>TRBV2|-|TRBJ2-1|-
TGTGCCAGCAGTGAAATGGGGGAGCAGTTCTTC
CASSEMGEQFF
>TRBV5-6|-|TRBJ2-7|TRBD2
TGTGCCAGCAGCCAGCTAGCGGGAATGAGCTCCTACGAGCAGTACTTC
CASSQLAGMSSYEQYF
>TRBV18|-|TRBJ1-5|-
TGTGCCAGCTCACCCCTCGGGAGGGCGGAGAGCAATCAGCCCCAGCATTTT
CASSPLGRAESNQPQHF
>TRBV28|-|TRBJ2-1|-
TGTGCCAGCAGTCGACTTGTCAATGAGCAGTTCTTC
CASSRLVNEQFF
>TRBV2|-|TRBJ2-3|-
TGTGCCACCCTTGGGCGGGACACAGATACGCAGTATTTT
CATLGRDTDTQYF
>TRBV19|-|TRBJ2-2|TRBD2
TGTGCCAGTGAGGGACTAGCGGGAGATCCTATTAACACCGGGGAGCTGTTTTTT
CASEGLAGDPINTGELFF
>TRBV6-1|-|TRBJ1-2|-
TGTGCCAGCAGCCCCTTTAGTATAGGAGATGGCTACACCTTC
CASSPFSIGDGYTF
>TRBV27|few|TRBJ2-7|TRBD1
TGTGCCAGCAGTTGGGCAGGGGGCGAATTACTAGACGAGCAGTACTTC
CASSWAGGELLDEQYF
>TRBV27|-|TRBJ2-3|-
TGTGCCAGTTCGTCCCGCACAGATACGCAGTATTTT
CASSSRTDTQYF
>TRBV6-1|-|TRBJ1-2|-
TGTGCCAGCAGTGGAAAGTTTTCGGAAGGCTACACCTTC
CASSGKFSEGYTF
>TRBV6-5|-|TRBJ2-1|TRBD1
TGTGCCAGCAGCCCGGGACAGGGGGGAGGTGAGCAGTTCTTC
CASSPGQGGGEQFF
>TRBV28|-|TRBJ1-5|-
TGTGCCAGCGGTGAGGCGGGCAATCAGCCCCAGCATTTT
CASGEAGNQPQHF
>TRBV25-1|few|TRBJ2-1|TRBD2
TGTGCCAGCAGTGAACCCCGGACTAGCGGGGCTAACAATGAGCAGTTCTTC
CASSEPRTSGANNEQFF
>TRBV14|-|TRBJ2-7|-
TGTGCCAGCAGCCCCAGTCGGCGGTATGGAAACTCCTACGAGCAGTACTTC
CASSPSRRYGNSYEQYF